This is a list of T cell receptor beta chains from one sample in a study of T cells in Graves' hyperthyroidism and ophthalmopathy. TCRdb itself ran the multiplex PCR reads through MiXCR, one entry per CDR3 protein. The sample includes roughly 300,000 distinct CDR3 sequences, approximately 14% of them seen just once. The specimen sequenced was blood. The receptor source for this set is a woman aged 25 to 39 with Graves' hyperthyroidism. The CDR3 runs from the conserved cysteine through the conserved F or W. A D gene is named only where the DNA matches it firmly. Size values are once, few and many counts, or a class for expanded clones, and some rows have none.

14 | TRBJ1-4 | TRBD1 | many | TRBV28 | TGTGCCAGCACGCGGGACAGCACTAATGAAAAACTGTTTTTT | CASTRDSTNEKLFF
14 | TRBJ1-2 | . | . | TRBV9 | TGTGCCAGCAGCCCCAATTATTCTACTCGGGGCTACACCTTC | CASSPNYSTRGYTF
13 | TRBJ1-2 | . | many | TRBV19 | TGTGCCAGTCAAGGACGGGATTCCTATGGCTACACCTTC | CASQGRDSYGYTF
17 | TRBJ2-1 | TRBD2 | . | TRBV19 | TGTGCCAGTAGTCCCCGACTAGCGGGAAGGACTTTCCATGAGCAGTTCTTC | CASSPRLAGRTFHEQFF
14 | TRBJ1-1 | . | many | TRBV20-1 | TGCAGTGTTCCGGCTGGGGCCGTGAACACTGAAGCTTTCTTT | CSVPAGAVNTEAFF
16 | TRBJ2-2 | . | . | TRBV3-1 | TGTGCCAGCAGCAGGGGGGGACTTGGTAGCACCGGGGAGCTGTTTTTT | CASSRGGLGSTGELFF
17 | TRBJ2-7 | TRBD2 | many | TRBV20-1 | TGCAGTGCCCTAGGAGGGGTAGCGGGAGGGTTTTCCTACGAGCAGTACTTC | CSALGGVAGGFSYEQYF
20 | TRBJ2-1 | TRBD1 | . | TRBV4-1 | TGCGCCAGCAGCCCCCTGTGGACAGGGGGCGTCCGAGGTGGAGGGGATGAGCAGTTCTTC | CASSPLWTGGVRGGGDEQFF
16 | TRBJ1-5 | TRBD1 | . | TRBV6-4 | TGTGCCAGAGGGGCCACTCGACAGGGAGGGAATCAGCCCCAGCATTTT | CARGATRQGGNQPQHF
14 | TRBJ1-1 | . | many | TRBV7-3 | TGTGCCAGCAGCTTAACCTCCCCCGGCGCTGAAGCTTTCTTT | CASSLTSPGAEAFF
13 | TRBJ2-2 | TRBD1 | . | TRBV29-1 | TGCAGCACAAGACAGGGGGCGTCCGGGGAGCTGTTTTTT | CSTRQGASGELFF
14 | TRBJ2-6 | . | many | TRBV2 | TGTGCCAGCAGTATGAGCTCTGGGGCCAACGTCCTGACTTTC | CASSMSSGANVLTF
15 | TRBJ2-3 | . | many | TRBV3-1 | TGTGCCAGCAGCCGGAAAGGGGGGGGCACAGATACGCAGTATTTT | CASSRKGGGTDTQYF
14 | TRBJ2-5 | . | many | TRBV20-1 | TGCAGTGCTGACCTGAAATCGTTCGGAGAGACCCAGTACTTC | CSADLKSFGETQYF
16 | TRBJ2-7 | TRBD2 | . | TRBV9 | TGTGCCAGCAGCGTAGAAGCGGCGGGAGTACAATACGAGCAGTACTTC | CASSVEAAGVQYEQYF